The T cell receptor (beta chain) described here comes from a study of control samples from healthy donors and cancer patients. Profiled with immunoSEQ multiplex PCR; TCRdb holds only in-frame clones, not every one. The table shows tens of thousands of clones, with 88% occurring only once. V was cut by 3 bases and J by 6 bases, with 14 bases left in between. The CDR3 is 14 amino acids. Germline V gene sequence: CDR1 KGHSH, CDR2 LQKENI. The TCR originated in an older woman with head and neck cancer. V usage is TRBV18 and J usage is TRBJ1-2; D gene unclear. Sample: PBMCs. CDR3 sequence reads: CASSPLTGPHGYTF. The CDR3 DNA sequence: TGTGCCAGCTCACCTCTCACCGGGCCCCATGGCTACACCTTC.